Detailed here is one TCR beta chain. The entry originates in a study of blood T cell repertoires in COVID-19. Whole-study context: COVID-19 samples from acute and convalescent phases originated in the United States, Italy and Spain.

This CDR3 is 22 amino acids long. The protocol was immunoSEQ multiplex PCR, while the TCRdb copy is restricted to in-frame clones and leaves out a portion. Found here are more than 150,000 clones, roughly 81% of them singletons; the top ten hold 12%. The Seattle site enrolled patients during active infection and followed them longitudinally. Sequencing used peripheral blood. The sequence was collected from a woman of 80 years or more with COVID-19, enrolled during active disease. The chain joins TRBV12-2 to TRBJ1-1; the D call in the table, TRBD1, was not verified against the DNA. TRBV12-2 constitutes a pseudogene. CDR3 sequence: CASRLVTLIGPNRAADRAEAFF. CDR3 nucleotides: TGTGCAAGTCGCTTAGTGACCCTAATCGGACCTAACAGGGCTGCGGATAGGGCTGAAGCTTTCTTT.